Below, 13 T cell receptor beta chains from the same sample are listed, as sequenced in a study of T cells in lung cancer brain metastases. Assay: immunoSEQ multiplex PCR; the TCRdb copy retains only in-frame clones and omits some. The profile shows a few thousand clones, around 85% of them singletons. Material: tumor tissue from the primary lung tumor. The origin of the receptors is a man aged 45-60 years with non-small cell lung cancer.

The rearrangement uses TRBV2 and TRBJ2-1; perhaps TRBD2 as D (6 bases). V lost 4 bases and J lost 4, with 11 bases in between. This CDR3 comprises 14 residues. Germline V gives CDR1 SNHLY, CDR2 FYNNEI. The CDR3 reads CASSASSVYNEQFF. CDR3 DNA sequence: TGTGCCAGCAGTGCTTCTAGCGTTTACAATGAGCAGTTCTTC.

This chain joins TRBV2 and TRBJ2-3, with 14 positions matching TRBD2. The germline V gene has CDR1 SNHLY and CDR2 FYNNEI. With 9 bases clipped from V and 5 bases from J, the junction kept 10 bases outside the gene matches. This CDR3 has 16 amino acids. CDR3 in DNA: TGTGCCAGAGCGCTGCCCGGGACTAGCGGGGGAGATACGCAGTATTTT. It codes for CARALPGTSGGDTQYF.

V gene TRBV29-1 combines with J gene TRBJ1-1; D remains unclear. The CDR3 loop spans 11 amino acids. Germline-derived CDR1 and CDR2 are SQVTM and ANQGSEA. V was shortened by 6 bases and J by 2 bases, with 7 bases between the two germline ends. CDR3 DNA: TGCAGCGTCCCCAATAACACTGAAGCTTTCTTT. Its protein product is CSVPNNTEAFF.

The chain links TRBV10-3 to TRBJ1-5; tentative D call: TRBD1 (5 bases). Germline-derived CDR1 and CDR2 are ENHRY and SYGVKD. This CDR3 is 14 amino acids long. V lost 4 bases and J lost 12, with 19 bases in between. CDR3 coding DNA: TGTGCCATCAGTGCCTTTGAGGGATTAAGGGGCCAGCATTTT. This sequence encodes CAISAFEGLRGQHF.

The rearrangement links TRBV10-3 to TRBJ1-2; 7 bases match TRBD1. In germline, CDR1 is ENHRY, CDR2 SYGVKD. The length of the CDR3 is 14 residues. The CDR3 nucleotides read TGTGTCATGCGTCAACAGGGGCGTGACTATGGCTACACCTTC. It codes for CVMRQQGRDYGYTF.

The chain carries TRBV10-2 and TRBJ2-7; a possible D gene is TRBD1 (6 bases). Germline CDR1 reads WSHSY; CDR2 reads SAAADI. The CDR3 runs to 14 residues. V was shortened by 8 bases and J by 5 bases, with 19 bases between the two germline ends. The CDR3 spells CASGPGQNLDEQYF. The CDR3 DNA is TGCGCCAGCGGGCCGGGACAAAATCTGGACGAGCAGTACTTC.

A word on this clone: Germline is not matched at one junction end, which may reflect a read error. The J gene is TRBJ1-4, the V gene TRBV27, with 11 positions matching TRBD1. This CDR3 is 17 amino acids long. CDR1 is MNHEY and CDR2 is SMNVEV in the germline V gene (reference sequence). For the CDR3, the DNA is TGTGCCAGCAGTTTTTGGGGGACAGGGGGAACTTATGAAAAACTGTTTTTT. It yields the protein CASSFWGTGGTYEKLFF. Combining the CDR3 with reference TRBV27 and TRBJ1-4 gives the whole variable domain EAQVTQNPRYLITVTGKKLTVTCSQNMNHEYMSWYRQDPGLGLRQIYYSMNVEVTDKGDVPEGYKVSRKEKRNFPLILESPSPNQTSLYFCASSFWGTGGTYEKLFFGSGTQLSVL.

The chain couples TRBV5-4 to TRBJ1-1, with TRBD1 identical over 10 bases. V shed 4 bases, J shed 1 base, and the junction held 10 bases outside the gene matches. The CDR3 totals 17 residues. The germline gives CDR1 SGHNT, CDR2 YYREEE (reference sequence). Written as DNA, the CDR3 is TGTGCCAGCAGCCCAACAGGACAGGGGGTGTGGAACACTGAAGCTTTCTTT. Amino acids: CASSPTGQGVWNTEAFF.

This rearrangement joins TRBV9 to TRBJ2-3, with D possibly matching TRBD2 (6 bases). CDR1 SGDLS and CDR2 YYNGEE come from the germline V gene. Trimming stripped 2 bases from V and 4 bases from J, with 11 bases between. The length of the CDR3 is 14 residues. The CDR3 region has the DNA TGTGCCAGCAGCGTTGTGTCTAGCGCAGATACGCAGTATTTT. It codes for CASSVVSSADTQYF.

The chain is built from TRBV7-8 and TRBJ2-5; D unresolved. V gave up 0 bases and J gave up 4 bases, with 0 bases separating them. This CDR3 spans 11 amino acids. CDR1 and CDR2 from the germline V gene are SGHVS and FQNEAQ. CDR3 DNA: TGTGCCAGCAGCTTAGCAGAGACCCAGTACTTC. This codes for CASSLAETQYF.

The gene calls are TRBV6-1 and TRBJ2-7, with D unclear. Trimming left V 3 bases short and J 6 bases short, with 12 bases between. The CDR3 consists of 13 residues. Germline V gives CDR1 MNHNS, CDR2 SASEGT. The CDR3 region has the DNA TGTGCCAGCAGTGATTCAGGCCCGGGCGAGCAGTACTTC. Translation gives CASSDSGPGEQYF.

The chain employs TRBV6-6 and TRBJ1-2; 7 bases align to TRBD1. V trimming: 4 bases; J trimming: 8 bases; junction bases outside the gene matches: 7. This CDR3 comprises 13 residues. Germline V gene lookup returns CDR1 MNHNY and CDR2 SVGAGI (reference sequence). The CDR3 protein is CASSSGQLMGYTF. The DNA for the CDR3 is TGTGCCAGCAGTTCGGGACAGCTTATGGGCTACACCTTC.

About this clone itself: This CDR3 is also generated by other DNA sequences in the sample. The chain couples TRBV29-1 to TRBJ1-2; D unresolved. Germline V gives CDR1 SQVTM, CDR2 ANQGSEA. This CDR3 is 12 amino acids long. V was shortened by 4 bases and J by 6 bases, with 12 bases between the two germline ends. As DNA, the CDR3 is TGCAGCGTTGCGTCCACCAGTAATGGCTACACCTTC. This sequence encodes CSVASTSNGYTF.